This is a list of T cell receptor beta chains from one sample in a study of neoadjuvant nivolumab and ipilimumab in lung cancer. Only in-frame clones appear in the TCRdb table, and some are missing; sequencing was by immunoSEQ multiplex PCR. The repertoire holds 3,000 to 4,500 clones, with approximately 71% as singletons. Here the sequenced sample was peripheral blood, taken after neoadjuvant nivolumab, alone or with ipilimumab, at or shortly before surgery. Receptor source: an adult with non-small cell lung cancer. Each CDR3 is given with its conserved first and last residue. A D gene is named only where the DNA matches it firmly. Clone size is not always given. Where it is, it says once, few, many or a class for expanded clones.

d_call: .
j_call: TRBJ2-7
v_call: TRBV19
clone_size: .
cdr3_nt: TGTGCCAGCCTACTGGACGGTGACTACGAGCAGTACTTC
cdr3_aa: CASLLDGDYEQYF

d_call: .
j_call: TRBJ2-7
v_call: TRBV7-6
clone_size: .
cdr3_nt: TGTGCCAGCAGCTCCCCGGGCAGGTCCCTCTCCTACGAGCAGTACTTC
cdr3_aa: CASSSPGRSLSYEQYF

d_call: .
j_call: TRBJ2-2
v_call: TRBV11-2
clone_size: .
cdr3_nt: TGTGCCAGCAGCTTAGAGTTAGGCCAGAGTGGGACCGGGGAGCTGTTTTTT
cdr3_aa: CASSLELGQSGTGELFF

d_call: .
j_call: TRBJ1-1
v_call: TRBV18
clone_size: few
cdr3_nt: TGTGCCAGCTCACCCGGAGGGCCCACTGAAGCTTTCTTT
cdr3_aa: CASSPGGPTEAFF

d_call: .
j_call: TRBJ1-2
v_call: TRBV7-2
clone_size: .
cdr3_nt: TGTGCCAGCAGCTTGGGGACGGGGTTGATATACACCTTC
cdr3_aa: CASSLGTGLIYTF

d_call: .
j_call: TRBJ2-6
v_call: TRBV19
clone_size: .
cdr3_nt: TGTGCCAGTAGTATGTTCACCTCTGGGGCCAACGTCCTGACTTTC
cdr3_aa: CASSMFTSGANVLTF

d_call: .
j_call: TRBJ2-5
v_call: TRBV7-2
clone_size: .
cdr3_nt: TGTGCCAGCAGCCTCTGGGGGGAGACCCAGTACTTC
cdr3_aa: CASSLWGETQYF

d_call: TRBD2
j_call: TRBJ2-1
v_call: TRBV5-1
clone_size: .
cdr3_nt: TGCGCCAGCAGCTCACTAGCGACCAGGGATGAGCAGTTCTTC
cdr3_aa: CASSSLATRDEQFF

d_call: .
j_call: TRBJ2-6
v_call: TRBV28
clone_size: .
cdr3_nt: TGTGCCAGCAGTTCCCCCCGGGATGGGGCCAACGTCCTGACTTTC
cdr3_aa: CASSSPRDGANVLTF

d_call: TRBD2
j_call: TRBJ2-5
v_call: TRBV20-1
clone_size: .
cdr3_nt: TGCAGTTGGACTAGCCAAGAGACCCAGTACTTC
cdr3_aa: CSWTSQETQYF

d_call: .
j_call: TRBJ1-2
v_call: TRBV6-4
clone_size: .
cdr3_nt: TGTGCCAGCAGTGACTCGGGCAGACCCTATGGCTACACCTTC
cdr3_aa: CASSDSGRPYGYTF

d_call: .
j_call: TRBJ1-1
v_call: TRBV6-6
clone_size: .
cdr3_nt: TGTGCCAGCCGTTTTATGGTAGACACTGAAGCTTTCTTT
cdr3_aa: CASRFMVDTEAFF

d_call: .
j_call: TRBJ1-1
v_call: TRBV9
clone_size: .
cdr3_nt: TGTGCCAGCAGCGTAGGGGGTGGGGAGGGCACTGAAGCTTTCTTT
cdr3_aa: CASSVGGGEGTEAFF

d_call: .
j_call: TRBJ2-5
v_call: TRBV2
clone_size: .
cdr3_nt: TGTGCCAGCAGCGTAGGGGAGACCCAGTACTTC
cdr3_aa: CASSVGETQYF

d_call: .
j_call: TRBJ2-5
v_call: TRBV5-1
clone_size: .
cdr3_nt: TGCGCCAGCAGCTTGAGAGGGGTGGACCAAGAGACCCAGTACTTC
cdr3_aa: CASSLRGVDQETQYF

d_call: TRBD2
j_call: TRBJ2-1
v_call: TRBV5-4
clone_size: .
cdr3_nt: TGTGCCAGCAGCAAAACCGGGACTAGCGGCTACAATGAGCAGTTCTTC
cdr3_aa: CASSKTGTSGYNEQFF

d_call: .
j_call: TRBJ2-7
v_call: TRBV2
clone_size: .
cdr3_nt: TGTGCGAGCGGAGACAGTCATGGGGCCTACGAGCAGTACTTC
cdr3_aa: CASGDSHGAYEQYF

d_call: TRBD1
j_call: TRBJ2-1
v_call: TRBV29-1
clone_size: .
cdr3_nt: TGCAGCGTTCCTCGGGACAGGGGTTTTAATGAGCAGTTCTTC
cdr3_aa: CSVPRDRGFNEQFF

d_call: .
j_call: TRBJ2-3
v_call: TRBV18
clone_size: few
cdr3_nt: TGTGCCAGCTCACCCCAAGAACTCACAGATACGCAGTATTTT
cdr3_aa: CASSPQELTDTQYF

d_call: TRBD2
j_call: TRBJ2-7
v_call: TRBV20-1
clone_size: .
cdr3_nt: TGCAGTGGGGGACTAGCCTACGAGCAGTACTTC
cdr3_aa: CSGGLAYEQYF